This entry describes one T cell receptor beta chain. Antigen specificity is unknown. Trimming took off 4 bases at V and 0 bases at J, with 13 bases between the two ends. The CDR3 length is 17 residues. Blood CD8+ and CD4+ T cells underwent high-throughput TCR beta sequencing. Negative isolation was used for CD8+ and CD4+ T cells, and FACS enrichment was applied to TEMRA cells. This entry belongs to a study of CD8 T cells in Susac syndrome. About the study: Treatment status at blood draw for the Susac syndrome patients was therapy-naive, corticosteroids, or intravenous immunoglobulin alone. The study's findings and limits: Clonal expansion was missing from Susac syndrome CD4+ T cell repertoires.

After extraction with the RNeasy kit, about 0.45 to 1 ug of the RNA was reverse transcribed using random hexamers. One entry per CDR3 protein results from TCRdb running MiXCR on the immunoSEQ multiplex PCR reads. The sample yields under 250,000 distinct CDR3 sequences, 94% seen once. The rearrangement links TRBV23-1 to TRBJ2-6; D tentatively reads TRBD1 or TRBD2 (6 bases each). TRBV23-1 is placed among ORFs of uncertain function. The TCR originated in a human donor with Susac syndrome. The sequenced sample was CD4+ T cells from PBMCs. The CDR3 loop is CASSLEGGSSGANVLTF. CDR3 nucleotides: TGCGCCAGCAGTCTGGAGGGGGGTAGCTCTGGGGCCAACGTCCTGACTTTC.